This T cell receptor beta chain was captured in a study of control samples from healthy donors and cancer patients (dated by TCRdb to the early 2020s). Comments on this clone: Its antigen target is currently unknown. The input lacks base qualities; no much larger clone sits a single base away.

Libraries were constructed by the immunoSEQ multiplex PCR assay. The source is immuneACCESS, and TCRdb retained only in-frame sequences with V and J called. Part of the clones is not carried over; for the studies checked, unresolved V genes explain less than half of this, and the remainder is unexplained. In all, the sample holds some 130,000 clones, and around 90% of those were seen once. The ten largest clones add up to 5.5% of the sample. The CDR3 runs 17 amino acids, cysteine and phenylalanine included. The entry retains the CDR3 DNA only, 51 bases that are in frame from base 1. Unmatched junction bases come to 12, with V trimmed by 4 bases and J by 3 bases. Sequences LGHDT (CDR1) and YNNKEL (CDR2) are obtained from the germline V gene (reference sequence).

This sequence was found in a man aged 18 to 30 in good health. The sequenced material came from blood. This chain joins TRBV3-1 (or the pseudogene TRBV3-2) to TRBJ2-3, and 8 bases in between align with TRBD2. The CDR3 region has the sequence CASSLPGWRGETDTQYF. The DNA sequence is TGTGCCAGCAGCCTCCCCGGGTGGCGGGGGGAGACAGATACGCAGTATTTT.